This is a list of T cell receptor beta chains from one sample in a study of blood T cells in healthy people across ages. TCRdb analysed the 5' RACE reads with MiXCR anew, one entry per CDR3 protein. The repertoire consists of roughly 1.4 million distinct CDR3 sequences, with 45% to 70% occurring once and the leading ten covering 6.5% to 8%. What was sequenced was blood. These receptors originate from a man between 18 and 29 years old in good health. Each CDR3 is given with its conserved first and last residue. A D gene is named only where the DNA matches it firmly. Size is omitted from some rows. Given values are once, few, many or a class for expanded clones.

>NA|TRBJ1-1|TRBV20-1|14|NA
CSASLPGEWTEAFF
TGCAGTGCCTCTCTGCCGGGGGAGTGGACTGAAGCTTTCTTT
>TRBD1|TRBJ2-4|TRBV6-1|14|NA
CASTLRDRKNIQYF
TGTGCCAGCACCTTACGGGACAGAAAAAACATTCAGTACTTC
>TRBD1|TRBJ2-2|TRBV24-1|15|few
CATSEGTGGPGELFF
TGTGCCACCAGTGAGGGGACAGGGGGTCCCGGGGAGCTGTTTTTT
>NA|TRBJ2-7|TRBV7-2|14|NA
CASSLETGPDEQYF
TGTGCCAGCAGCTTAGAGACAGGCCCAGACGAGCAGTACTTC
>TRBD1|TRBJ2-5|TRBV20-1|17|NA
CSAREWGYRGHQETQYF
TGCAGTGCTAGAGAGTGGGGGTACAGGGGTCACCAAGAGACCCAGTACTTC
>TRBD2|TRBJ2-1|TRBV2|12|NA
CASRQLAGHLFF
TGTGCCAGCAGGCAACTAGCGGGGCACTTGTTCTTC
>TRBD2|TRBJ2-3|TRBV5-5|19|NA
CASSLAGTSGRFSTDTQYF
TGTGCCAGCAGCTTGGCCGGGACTAGCGGGAGGTTTAGCACAGATACGCAGTATTTT
>TRBD2|TRBJ2-1|TRBV12-3/TRBV12-4|15|NA
CASLAGAPPYNEQFF
TGTGCCAGCTTAGCGGGGGCCCCTCCGTACAATGAGCAGTTCTTC
>NA|TRBJ1-2|TRBV28|13|few
CASSTPATYGYTF
TGTGCCAGCAGTACCCCGGCGACCTACGGCTACACCTTC
>NA|TRBJ2-1|TRBV20-1|13|NA
CSARDRNGYEQFF
TGCAGTGCTAGAGATCGTAACGGATATGAGCAGTTCTTC
>TRBD2|TRBJ2-5|TRBV14|13|few
CASSPLAIETQYF
TGTGCCAGCAGCCCACTAGCGATAGAGACCCAGTACTTC
>TRBD2|TRBJ2-1|TRBV10-3|18|NA
CAIKTGLAGKPLMNEQFF
TGTGCCATCAAGACCGGACTAGCGGGAAAGCCCCTGATGAATGAGCAGTTCTTC
>TRBD1|TRBJ2-1|TRBV4-1|16|NA
CASSRLTGNSYNEQFF
TGCGCCAGCAGCCGCCTGACAGGGAACTCCTACAATGAGCAGTTCTTC
>NA|TRBJ1-2|TRBV6-1|18|NA
CASSEALQWGPVGYGYTF
TGTGCCAGCAGTGAAGCGCTCCAGTGGGGACCGGTGGGCTATGGCTACACCTTC
>NA|TRBJ2-7|TRBV20-1|15|NA
CSAPPNGRTNYEQYF
TGCAGTGCCCCGCCGAATGGGCGGACGAACTACGAGCAGTACTTC
>TRBD1|TRBJ2-7|TRBV4-1|16|NA
CASSHLGTGESYEQYF
TGCGCCAGCAGCCACCTAGGGACAGGTGAATCCTACGAGCAGTACTTC
>NA|TRBJ2-1|TRBV29-1|11|few
CSVVLGSEQFF
TGCAGCGTAGTTCTAGGGAGTGAGCAGTTCTTC
>NA|TRBJ1-2|TRBV4-1|11|NA
CASSGSLGYTF
TGCGCCAGCAGCGGGTCACTCGGCTACACCTTC
>TRBD1|TRBJ1-2|TRBV7-9|15|NA
CASSPEGQGRGGYTF
TGTGCCAGCAGCCCAGAGGGACAGGGGCGCGGGGGCTACACCTTC
>NA|TRBJ2-3|TRBV29-1|13|once
CSVLQTYTDTQYF
TGCAGCGTACTACAGACCTACACAGATACGCAGTATTTT
>NA|TRBJ2-3|TRBV20-1|11|NA
CSPMRLDTQYF
TGCAGTCCAATGCGTTTAGATACGCAGTATTTT
>NA|TRBJ2-5|TRBV21-1|15|few
CASSKLRPGTETQYF
TGTGCCAGCAGCAAACTTAGGCCGGGGACTGAGACCCAGTACTTC
>NA|TRBJ1-1|TRBV15|14|NA
CATSREQGITEAFF
TGTGCCACCAGCAGAGAACAGGGAATCACTGAAGCTTTCTTT
>NA|TRBJ1-6|TRBV7-2|14|few
CASSLISSNSPLHF
TGTGCCAGCAGCTTAATATCCAGTAATTCACCCCTCCACTTT
>TRBD2|TRBJ2-3|TRBV9|16|NA
CASSVGTGGGTDTQYF
TGTGCCAGCAGCGTAGGGACGGGAGGTGGCACAGATACGCAGTATTTT
>NA|TRBJ2-7|TRBV4-1|14|NA
CASSPFLRGYEQYF
TGCGCCAGCAGCCCGTTCCTTCGGGGCTACGAGCAGTACTTC
>NA|TRBJ2-1|TRBV12-5|11|many
CASGRLSAQFF
TGTGCTAGTGGTAGGCTATCGGCGCAGTTCTTC
>NA|TRBJ2-5|TRBV28|14|NA
CASRAGYSQETQYF
TGTGCCAGCAGGGCTGGGTACAGCCAAGAGACCCAGTACTTC
>TRBD2|TRBJ2-2|TRBV4-2|15|NA
CASSQSSGGTGELFF
TGTGCCAGCAGCCAATCTAGCGGGGGGACCGGGGAGCTGTTTTTT
>NA|TRBJ2-3|TRBV29-1|13|NA
CSVGGPSTDTQYF
TGCAGCGTTGGTGGGCCTAGCACAGATACGCAGTATTTT
>NA|TRBJ2-1|TRBV4-1|13|once
CASSRRTNNEQFF
TGCGCCAGCAGCCGAAGGACAAACAATGAGCAGTTCTTC
>NA|TRBJ2-5|TRBV29-1|11|NA
CSVEHLGTQYF
TGCAGCGTTGAGCATCTGGGGACCCAGTACTTC
>NA|TRBJ2-2|TRBV29-1|15|NA
CSVEDPGGAAGELFF
TGCAGCGTTGAAGATCCCGGAGGGGCGGCCGGGGAGCTGTTTTTT
>NA|TRBJ2-3|TRBV6-5|19|NA
CASSYRRRGPKDFADTQYF
TGTGCCAGCAGTTACCGCCGGAGGGGGCCCAAAGACTTTGCAGATACGCAGTATTTT
>NA|TRBJ2-6|TRBV2|18|NA
CASRIGHHASSGANVLTF
TGTGCCAGCAGGATTGGACACCACGCGAGCTCTGGGGCCAACGTCCTGACTTTC
>NA|TRBJ2-7|TRBV5-1|12|many
CASSEGAYEQYF
TGTGCCAGCAGCGAGGGGGCCTACGAGCAGTACTTC
>NA|TRBJ1-5|TRBV20-1|15|NA
CSATPGYPAYQPQHF
TGCAGTGCCACCCCCGGCTATCCAGCCTATCAGCCCCAGCATTTT
>NA|TRBJ1-1|TRBV4-3|17|once
CASSQNSPRGVNTEAFF
TGCGCCAGCAGCCAAAATTCCCCTCGGGGGGTGAACACTGAAGCTTTCTTT
>NA|TRBJ2-7|TRBV29-1|13|NA
CSVVQGDYYEQYF
TGCAGCGTAGTGCAGGGTGACTACTACGAGCAGTACTTC
>TRBD2|TRBJ2-3|TRBV7-2|16|NA
CASSHGTSGESDTQYF
TGTGCCAGCAGCCATGGGACTAGCGGGGAATCAGATACGCAGTATTTT